The present TCR beta chain was sequenced within a study of beta chain features in type 1 diabetes. All of the isolated RNA was reverse transcribed, so expressed TCRB transcripts were sequenced. The read count averaged about 3.57 million across naive, central memory and regulatory T cell samples. Sequenced by immunoSEQ multiplex PCR; TCRdb stores in-frame clones only, minus some. The data show about 330,000 clones, about 11% seen once. Study-level points and caveats: Short templates might get an advantage during PCR, and this would be equal in patients and controls. Among patients, naive, central memory and Treg TCRB repertoires appeared more similar than among healthy donors.

Note on this clone: Antigen specificity is unknown.

V trimming: 6 bases; J trimming: 2 bases; junction bases outside the gene matches: 3. Looked up from germline, CDR1 is MNHEY and CDR2 is SVGAGI. The CDR3 has 15 residues. The sequenced sample consisted of naive CD4+ T cells from blood. The chain employs TRBV6-5 and TRBJ2-1, with 11 bases lining up with TRBD2. The source is a woman in her 30s in good health. The CDR3 sequence is CASRSGLAAYNEQFF. The DNA for the CDR3 is TGTGCCAGCAGATCGGGACTAGCGGCCTACAATGAGCAGTTCTTC.